The sequence of this TCR beta chain was determined in a study of regulatory T cells in long-lasting Graves disease. Study findings and constraints: Newly diagnosed disease favored TRBV20-1 and TRBJ2-1 over persistent disease.

Time point in this sample: newly diagnosed GD, antithyroid drugs for less than 3 months. The TCR library was prepared using RNA isolated from PBMCs. About 8.8 milliliters of peripheral blood were drawn into EDTA tubes. This clonotype was detected only a few times. Its cognate antigen is unknown. CDR3-region Arm-PCR and iRepertoire HTBI primers produced the TCR beta libraries. TCRdb recomputed calls from the multiplex PCR reads with MiXCR, one row per CDR3 protein. The repertoire consists of hundreds of thousands of distinct CDR3 sequences, with roughly 12% occurring once and the leading ten covering 10%. V dropped 6 bases and J dropped 7 bases, with 23 bases sitting between them. This CDR3 is built from 15 residues. Germline-derived CDR1 and CDR2 are DFQATT and SNEGSKA (reference sequence). This sample also appeared in a second study, on T cells in Graves' hyperthyroidism and ophthalmopathy. That paper adds: The study enrolled patients aged 18 to 65 with newly diagnosed hyperthyroidism of under 2 months' duration.

This chain connects TRBV20-1 to TRBJ2-3; D might be TRBD2 (7 bases). Here the sequenced sample was peripheral blood mononuclear cells (PBMCs), taken at new diagnosis, from a patient treated with antithyroid drugs. The TCR comes from a man under 40 with Graves disease. Written as DNA, the CDR3 is TGCAGTGCCACCAACGGTTTGGGGGGGCGAAATACGCAGTATTTT. Its protein is CSATNGLGGRNTQYF.